Below are 32 T cell receptor beta chains sequenced from a single sample in a study of T cells in tuberculosis. The protocol was immunoSEQ multiplex PCR, while the TCRdb copy is restricted to in-frame clones and leaves out a portion. Among about 40,000 clones listed, roughly 95% were seen once. Time point noted: new active TB diagnosis, blood taken before or within 7 days of starting treatment. This material consisted of PBMCs, taken at tuberculosis diagnosis. The receptors shown here come from an adult with tuberculosis.

This chain uses TRBV5-6 with TRBJ1-5; no definite D call. The CDR3 has 14 residues. V was pared by 1 base and J by 9 bases, with 14 bases between. Germline V gives CDR1 SGHDT, CDR2 YYEEEE. The CDR3 loop reads CASSLRPPAGPQHF. The CDR3 DNA reads TGTGCCAGCAGCTTGAGACCGCCGGCGGGGCCCCAGCATTTT.

The gene calls are TRBV30 and TRBJ2-1; 8 bases align to TRBD1. V was clipped by 2 bases and J by 6 bases; unmatched bases: 9. The V gene's germline CDR1 is GTSNPN and CDR2 SVGIG (reference sequence). This CDR3 comprises 15 residues. In DNA, the CDR3 is TGTGCCTGGAGTACGAACAGGGGGAAACGCAATGAGCAGTTCTTC. Translated, it gives CAWSTNRGKRNEQFF.

Written as DNA, the CDR3 is TGTGCCTGGAGTGTATTCGCCGGGGAGCTGTTTTTT. As protein: CAWSVFAGELFF. V usage is TRBV30 and J usage is TRBJ2-2; D is unresolved. Germline V gene lookup returns CDR1 GTSNPN and CDR2 SVGIG (reference sequence). Trimming left V 0 bases short and J 6 bases short, with 5 bases between. CDR3 size: 12 residues.

The chain uses TRBV6-5 and TRBJ2-2; 8 positions agree with TRBD1. V lost 10 bases and J lost 6; bases outside the gene matches: 10. Per the germline V gene, CDR1 is MNHEY and CDR2 is SVGAGI. This CDR3 is 14 amino acids long. For the CDR3, the DNA is TGTGCCACTAGGGACAGGCTGGCCCCCGGGGAGCTGTTTTTT. This codes for CATRDRLAPGELFF.

This chain links TRBV7-9 with TRBJ1-2; 8 bases align to TRBD1. Germline CDR1 SEHNR, CDR2 FQNEAQ (reference sequence). The J segment lost 5 bases and the V segment lost 5 bases, leaving 4 bases of the junction unmatched. This CDR3 is 13 amino acids long. This chain's CDR3 is CASSPGQGYGYTF. In DNA, the CDR3 is TGTGCCAGCAGCCCAGGACAGGGATATGGCTACACCTTC.

The chain is built from TRBV4-1 and TRBJ1-2, with a tentative D call TRBD1 (5 bases). Germline CDR1 MGHRA, CDR2 YSYEKL. The CDR3 sequence is 15 residues long. Deletions cut 0 bases from V and 5 bases from J, with 13 bases between. In DNA form, the CDR3 reads TGCGCCAGCAGCCAAGATTCGGCAGGGAATTATGGCTACACCTTC. Amino acids: CASSQDSAGNYGYTF.

This rearrangement joins TRBV4-1 to TRBJ1-5; maybe TRBD1 (6 bases). The V gene lost 6 bases and the J gene lost 0 bases, with 15 bases spanning the gap. Germline V lookup: CDR1 MGHRA, CDR2 YSYEKL. The CDR3 extends over 16 amino acids. CDR3 sequence: CASSLTDRSSNQPQHF. The CDR3 bases are TGCGCCAGCAGTCTCACCGACAGGAGTAGCAATCAGCCCCAGCATTTT.

The chain links TRBV7-2 to TRBJ1-6; D may be TRBD1 (5 bases). V shed 6 bases and J shed 4 bases, with 10 bases lying between them. The germline V gene encodes CDR1 SGHTA and CDR2 FQGNSA. CDR3 length equals 14 residues. Written as DNA, the CDR3 is TGTGCCAGCAGGAGCACAGGATATAATTCACCCCTCCACTTT. Its protein product is CASRSTGYNSPLHF. Variable domain in full (rest from reference TRBV7-2 and TRBJ1-6): GAGVSQSPSNKVTEKGKDVELRCDPISGHTALYWYRQSLGQGLEFLIYFQGNSAPDKSGLPSDRFSAERTGGSVSTLTIQRTQQEDSAVYLCASRSTGYNSPLHFGNGTRLTVT.

This rearrangement joins TRBV9 to TRBJ2-6; 10 nucleotides match TRBD1. Germline CDR1 reads SGDLS; CDR2 reads YYNGEE. Trimming at V came to 4 bases and at J to 2 bases, leaving 3 bases not matched to a gene. This CDR3 is built from 16 residues. Here the CDR3 reads CASSMGQGTGANVLTF. DNA for the CDR3: TGTGCCAGCAGCATGGGACAGGGGACTGGGGCCAACGTCCTGACTTTC. Variable domain in full (rest from reference TRBV9 and TRBJ2-6): DSGVTQTPKHLITATGQRVTLRCSPRSGDLSVYWYQQSLDQGLQFLIQYYNGEERAKGNILERFSAQQFPDLHSELNLSSLELGDSALYFCASSMGQGTGANVLTFGAGSRLTVL.

The chain has TRBV12-5 and TRBJ1-5; D unclear. Trimming took off 3 bases at V and 6 bases at J, with 9 bases between the two ends. Germline CDR1 LGHNT, CDR2 FRNRAP. This CDR3 spans 13 amino acids. CDR3 protein: CASGLAGSQPQHF. The CDR3 DNA reads TGTGCTAGTGGTTTAGCGGGGAGTCAGCCCCAGCATTTT. The variable domain in full, completed from reference TRBV12-5 and TRBJ1-5, reads DARVTQTPRHKVTEMGQEVTMRCQPILGHNTVFWYRQTMMQGLELLAYFRNRAPLDDSGMPKDRFSAEMPDATLATLKIQPSEPRDSAVYFCASGLAGSQPQHFGDGTRLSIL.

The chain recombines TRBV27 with TRBJ1-2; D is uncertain. Germline V gene lookup returns CDR1 MNHEY and CDR2 SMNVEV (reference sequence). The CDR3 consists of 14 residues. V was trimmed by 5 bases and J by 6 bases, leaving 16 bases between them. The CDR3 spells CASSLAYQADGYTF. CDR3 nucleotides: TGTGCCAGCAGTCTGGCTTACCAAGCGGATGGCTACACCTTC.

V gene TRBV19 combines with J gene TRBJ1-2; the D gene is possibly TRBD1 (5 bases). V shed 6 bases and J shed 4 bases, with 21 bases lying between them. Germline CDR1 and CDR2: LNHDA and SQIVND (reference sequence). The CDR3 covers 16 residues. In nucleotides, the CDR3 is TGTGCCAGTAGAGTAGAAACTACCGGGACTCCCTATGGCTACACCTTC. The encoded protein is CASRVETTGTPYGYTF.

The rearrangement links TRBV18 to TRBJ1-5; D is ambiguous. With 6 bases removed from V and 6 bases from J, the gap between germline ends came to 15 bases. The CDR3 contains 14 residues. CDR1 is KGHSH and CDR2 is LQKENI in the germline V gene. CDR3 residues: CASSPGQVGQPQHF. The DNA for the CDR3 is TGTGCCAGCTCTCCTGGCCAGGTAGGTCAGCCCCAGCATTTT.

The chain is built from TRBV7-9 and TRBJ2-3, with 12 bases fitting TRBD2. The J segment lost 8 bases and the V segment lost 0 bases, leaving 12 bases of the junction unmatched. The germline CDR1 and CDR2 sequences are SEHNR and FQNEAQ (reference sequence). The CDR3 loop spans 18 amino acids. The CDR3 protein is CASSLAVLAGGHIGTQYF. The CDR3 DNA follows: TGTGCCAGCAGCTTAGCAGTTCTAGCGGGGGGGCACATTGGTACGCAGTATTTT.

J is TRBJ1-2 and V is TRBV10-3; tentatively, D is TRBD1 (6 bases). Trimming removed 5 bases from V and 6 bases from J, with 10 bases in between. CDR3 size: 12 residues. CDR1 is ENHRY and CDR2 is SYGVKD in the germline V gene. The chain's CDR3 is CAISTNRDGYTF. CDR3 bases: TGTGCCATCAGTACGAACAGGGATGGCTACACCTTC.

This clone came up once. This chain joins TRBV6-5 and TRBJ1-2; unclear D gene. This CDR3 is 15 amino acids long. Germline loops: CDR1 MNHEY, CDR2 SVGAGI. Trimming shortened V by 6 bases and J by 4 bases, and 18 bases separated the two germline ends. This CDR3 is CASSPGVGWAYGYTF. CDR3 in DNA: TGTGCCAGCAGCCCCGGGGTGGGGTGGGCCTATGGCTACACCTTC.

This chain links TRBV28 with TRBJ2-3, with 7 bases that match TRBD2. The junction had 6 bases not matched to a gene; V was cut back by 5 bases and J by 1 base. The CDR3 extends over 15 amino acids. Per germline, CDR1 MDHEN and CDR2 SYDVKM. CDR3 amino acids: CASSRPSGGTDTQYF. CDR3 nucleotide sequence: TGTGCCAGCAGTCGACCGAGCGGGGGCACAGATACGCAGTATTTT. The full variable domain, completed using reference TRBV28 and TRBJ2-3, is DVKVTQSSRYLVKRTGEKVFLECVQDMDHENMFWYRQDPGLGLRLIYFSYDVKMKEKGDIPEGYSVSREKKERFSLILESASTNQTSMYLCASSRPSGGTDTQYFGPGTRLTVL.

The V and J genes are TRBV10-3 and TRBJ1-1; the D gene is possibly TRBD1 (6 bases). The CDR3 is made up of 15 amino acids. Looked up from germline, CDR1 is ENHRY and CDR2 is SYGVKD. Deletions cut 6 bases from V and 6 bases from J, with 20 bases between. CDR3 loop: CAIRASQGEGAEAFF. As DNA, the CDR3 is TGTGCCATCAGAGCCTCACAGGGTGAGGGTGCTGAAGCTTTCTTT.

The chain combines TRBV5-1 with TRBJ2-1; tentative D call: TRBD2 (5 bases). The germline gives CDR1 SGHRS, CDR2 YFSETQ. This CDR3 comprises 15 residues. Between the trimmed V and J ends, which lost 1 base and 3 bases, there was a span of 11 bases. In DNA form, the CDR3 reads TGCGCCAGCAGCTTGATGCAGCGGAACTACAATGAGCAGTTCTTC. Translation: CASSLMQRNYNEQFF. Full variable domain (outside the CDR3, taken from reference TRBV5-1 and TRBJ2-1): KAGVTQTPRYLIKTRGQQVTLSCSPISGHRSVSWYQQTPGQGLQFLFEYFSETQRNKGNFPGRFSGRQFSNSRSEMNVSTLELGDSALYLCASSLMQRNYNEQFFGPGTRLTVL.

The V and J genes are TRBV5-4 and TRBJ1-2; D is ambiguous. V gave up 2 bases and J gave up 0 bases, with 8 bases separating them. This CDR3 comprises 14 residues. Looked up from germline, CDR1 is SGHNT and CDR2 is YYREEE (reference sequence). The CDR3 protein is CASSFQDPNYGYTF. The CDR3 DNA reads TGTGCCAGCAGCTTCCAGGATCCTAACTATGGCTACACCTTC.

The chain employs TRBV11-3 and TRBJ2-1; tentative D call: TRBD1 (5 bases). Between the trimmed V and J ends, which lost 4 bases and 9 bases, there was a span of 16 bases. From germline, CDR1 is SGHNT and CDR2 YENEEA. This CDR3 is 14 amino acids long. CDR3 nucleotides: TGTGCCAGCAGCTCCGCTTGGGGCCAGGGTGAGCAGTTCTTC. Translation gives CASSSAWGQGEQFF.

The chain has TRBV9 and TRBJ2-2; perhaps TRBD2 as D (6 bases). This CDR3 spans 14 amino acids. V dropped 3 bases and J dropped 6 bases, with 12 bases sitting between them. Germline V CDR1 and CDR2: SGDLS, YYNGEE. The DNA for the CDR3 is TGTGCCAGCAGCGGCGGCGGGGTTTCCGGGGAGCTGTTTTTT. Protein: CASSGGGVSGELFF.

This clone has a single count. The rearrangement joins TRBV15 to TRBJ2-7; possibly TRBD1 for D (8 bases). CDR1 and CDR2 (germline): LNHNV, YYDKDF (reference sequence). The CDR3 loop spans 14 amino acids. The V end lost 5 bases, the J end lost 5 bases, and 16 bases lay between the germline ends. This chain's CDR3 is CATSRRQGRDEQYF. CDR3 nucleotides: TGTGCCACCAGCCGTCGACAGGGGAGGGACGAGCAGTACTTC.

Turning to this clone: A junction end diverges from the germline sequence, so it may reflect a read error. The chain links TRBV19 to TRBJ1-6, with D uncertain. Germline values: CDR1 LNHDA, CDR2 SQIVND (reference sequence). The CDR3 spans 14 residues. This CDR3 is CASKAGSYNSPLHF. The CDR3, as DNA: TGTGCGAGTAAGGCGGGTTCCTATAATTCACCCCTCCACTTT.

The rearrangement uses TRBV28 and TRBJ1-6; no firm D call. This CDR3 is 16 amino acids long. Between the trimmed V and J ends, which lost 3 bases and 4 bases, there was a span of 13 bases. Germline V lookup: CDR1 MDHEN, CDR2 SYDVKM. The CDR3 protein is CASSFAYRGYNSPLHF. CDR3 in DNA: TGTGCCAGCAGTTTCGCCTACCGGGGTTATAATTCACCCCTCCACTTT.

The chain is built from TRBV7-8 and TRBJ1-5; TRBD1 aligns across 11 bases. The junction had 5 bases not matched to a gene; V was cut back by 5 bases and J by 5 bases. The CDR3 sequence is 15 residues long. The germline V gene encodes CDR1 SGHVS and CDR2 FQNEAQ. The CDR3 spells CASSPGQGGHQPQHF. CDR3 sequence (DNA): TGTGCCAGCAGCCCGGGACAGGGGGGACATCAGCCCCAGCATTTT.

In DNA form, the CDR3 reads TGTGCCAGCAGTCTCGGGACAGGGAGCACAGATACGCAGTATTTT. This codes for CASSLGTGSTDTQYF. V usage is TRBV27 and J usage is TRBJ2-3, with 9 positions matching TRBD1. Germline-derived CDR1 and CDR2 are MNHEY and SMNVEV (reference sequence). V lost 5 bases, J lost 0 bases, and 3 bases stayed unmatched. This CDR3 has 15 residues.

V gene TRBV4-1 combines with J gene TRBJ1-6; perhaps TRBD1 as D (6 bases). The CDR3 is 17 residues long. Germline V CDR1 and CDR2: MGHRA, YSYEKL. Trimming took 0 bases from V and 7 from J, leaving 16 bases between them. Here the CDR3 DNA reads TGCGCCAGCAGCCAAGATCGCTCCAGGGGTTGGAATTCACCCCTCCACTTT. It encodes CASSQDRSRGWNSPLHF.

The chain couples TRBV27 to TRBJ2-3; D gene unclear. This CDR3 spans 15 amino acids. CDR1 and CDR2 from the germline V gene are MNHEY and SMNVEV (reference sequence). V shed 8 bases and J shed 2 bases, with 17 bases lying between them. CDR3 in DNA: TGTGCCAGCCTACCAATCAACCAGGCCACAGATACGCAGTATTTT. It translates to CASLPINQATDTQYF.

The rearrangement links TRBV18 to TRBJ1-5, with D perhaps TRBD1 (6 bases). The CDR3 runs to 15 residues. Germline loops: CDR1 KGHSH, CDR2 LQKENI. Between the trimmed V and J ends, which lost 3 bases and 5 bases, there was a span of 14 bases. The DNA for the CDR3 is TGTGCCAGCTCACCGTCCGACAGGCAGGATCAGCCCCAGCATTTT. Residues: CASSPSDRQDQPQHF.

This sequence joins TRBV11-2 and TRBJ2-3, with 7 bases that match TRBD2. The germline V gene has CDR1 SGHAT and CDR2 FQNNGV. The CDR3 loop spans 15 amino acids. V dropped 2 bases and J dropped 2; count of bases not matched to a gene: 4. The CDR3 loop is CASSLITSATDTQYF. DNA for the CDR3: TGTGCCAGCAGCTTAATTACTAGCGCCACAGATACGCAGTATTTT. Full variable domain (outside the CDR3, taken from reference TRBV11-2 and TRBJ2-3): EAGVAQSPRYKIIEKRQSVAFWCNPISGHATLYWYQQILGQGPKLLIQFQNNGVVDDSQLPKDRFSAERLKGVDSTLKIQPAKLEDSAVYLCASSLITSATDTQYFGPGTRLTVL.

The gene calls are TRBV12-5 and TRBJ2-7; 9 bases are shared with TRBD1. V dropped 6 bases and J dropped 6; count of bases not matched to a gene: 12. CDR3 length: 15 amino acids. Germline V gene sequence: CDR1 LGHNT, CDR2 FRNRAP. The CDR3 bases are TGTGCTAGTGGCCGGGGACAGGGTCGCCGCCCCGAGCAGTACTTC. Amino acids: CASGRGQGRRPEQYF.